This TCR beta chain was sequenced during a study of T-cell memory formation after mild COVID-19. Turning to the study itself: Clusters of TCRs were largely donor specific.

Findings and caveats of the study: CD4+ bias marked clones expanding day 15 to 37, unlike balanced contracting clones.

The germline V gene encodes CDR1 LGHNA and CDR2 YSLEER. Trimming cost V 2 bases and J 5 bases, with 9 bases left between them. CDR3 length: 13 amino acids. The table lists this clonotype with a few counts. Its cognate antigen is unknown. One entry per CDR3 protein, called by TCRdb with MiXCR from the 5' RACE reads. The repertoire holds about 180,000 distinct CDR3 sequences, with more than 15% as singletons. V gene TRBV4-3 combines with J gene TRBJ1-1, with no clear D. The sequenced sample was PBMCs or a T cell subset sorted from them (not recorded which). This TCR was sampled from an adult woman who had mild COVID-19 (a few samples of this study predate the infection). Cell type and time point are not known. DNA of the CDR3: TGCGCCAGCAGCCAAAGGAGAGAAACTGAAGCTTTCTTT. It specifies CASSQRRETEAFF.